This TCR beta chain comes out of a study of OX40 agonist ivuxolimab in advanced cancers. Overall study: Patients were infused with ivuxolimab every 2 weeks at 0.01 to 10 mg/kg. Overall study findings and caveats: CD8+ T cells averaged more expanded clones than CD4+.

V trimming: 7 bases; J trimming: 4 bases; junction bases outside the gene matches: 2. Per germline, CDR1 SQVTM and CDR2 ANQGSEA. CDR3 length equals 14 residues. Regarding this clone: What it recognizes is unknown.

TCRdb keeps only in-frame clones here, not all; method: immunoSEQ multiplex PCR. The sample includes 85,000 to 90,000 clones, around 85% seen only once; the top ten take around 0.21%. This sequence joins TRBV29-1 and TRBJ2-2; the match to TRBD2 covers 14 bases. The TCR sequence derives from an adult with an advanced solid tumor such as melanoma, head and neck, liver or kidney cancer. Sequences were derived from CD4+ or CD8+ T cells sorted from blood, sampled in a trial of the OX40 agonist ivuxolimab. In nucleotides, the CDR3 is TGCAGCGCAGGACTAGCGGGGGGCACCGGGGAGCTGTTTTTT. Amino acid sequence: CSAGLAGGTGELFF.